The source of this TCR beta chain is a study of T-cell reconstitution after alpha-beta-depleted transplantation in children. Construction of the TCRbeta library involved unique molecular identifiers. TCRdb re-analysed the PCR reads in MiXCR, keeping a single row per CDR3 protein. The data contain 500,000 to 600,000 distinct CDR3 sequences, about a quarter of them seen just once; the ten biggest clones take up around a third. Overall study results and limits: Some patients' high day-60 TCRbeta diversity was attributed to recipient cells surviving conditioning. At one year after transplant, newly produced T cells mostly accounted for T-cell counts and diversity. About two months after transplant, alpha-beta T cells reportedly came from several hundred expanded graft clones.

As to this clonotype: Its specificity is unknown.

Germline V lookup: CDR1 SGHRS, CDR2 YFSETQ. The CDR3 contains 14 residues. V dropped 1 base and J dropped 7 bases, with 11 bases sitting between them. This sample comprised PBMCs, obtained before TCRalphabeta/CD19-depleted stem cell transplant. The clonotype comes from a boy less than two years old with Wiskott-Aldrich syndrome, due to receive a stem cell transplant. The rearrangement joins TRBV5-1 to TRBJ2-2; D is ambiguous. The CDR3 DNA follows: TGCGCCAGCAGCTTGAACAACAAGTTCGGGGAGCTGTTTTTT. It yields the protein CASSLNNKFGELFF.